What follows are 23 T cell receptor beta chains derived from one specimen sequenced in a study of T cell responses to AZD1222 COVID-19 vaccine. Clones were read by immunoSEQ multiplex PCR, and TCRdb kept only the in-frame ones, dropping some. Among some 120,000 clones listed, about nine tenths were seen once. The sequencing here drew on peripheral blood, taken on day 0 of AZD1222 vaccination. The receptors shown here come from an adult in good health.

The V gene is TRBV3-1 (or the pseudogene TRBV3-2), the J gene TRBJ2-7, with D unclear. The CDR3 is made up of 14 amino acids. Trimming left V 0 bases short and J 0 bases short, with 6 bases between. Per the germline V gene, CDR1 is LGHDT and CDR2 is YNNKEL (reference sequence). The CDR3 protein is CASSQDPHSYEQYF. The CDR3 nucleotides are TGTGCCAGCAGCCAAGACCCACACTCCTACGAGCAGTACTTC.

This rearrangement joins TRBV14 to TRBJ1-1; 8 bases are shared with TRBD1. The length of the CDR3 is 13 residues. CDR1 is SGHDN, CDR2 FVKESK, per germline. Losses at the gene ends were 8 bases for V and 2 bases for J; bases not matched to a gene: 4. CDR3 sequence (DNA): TGTGCCAGCCAGGGACAGGTCAACACTGAAGCTTTCTTT. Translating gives CASQGQVNTEAFF.

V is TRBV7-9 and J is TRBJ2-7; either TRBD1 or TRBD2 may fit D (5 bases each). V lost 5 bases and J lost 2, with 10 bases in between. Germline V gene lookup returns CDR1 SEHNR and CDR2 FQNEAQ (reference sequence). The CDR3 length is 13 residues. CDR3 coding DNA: TGTGCCAGCAGCCGGGACGGCACCTACGAGCAGTACTTC. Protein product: CASSRDGTYEQYF.

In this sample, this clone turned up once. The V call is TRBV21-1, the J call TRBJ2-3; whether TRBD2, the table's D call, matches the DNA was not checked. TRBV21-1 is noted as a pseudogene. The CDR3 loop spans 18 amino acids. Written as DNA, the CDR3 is TGTGCCAGCAGCAAAGAGAGCGGGAGGGCCGGGGGCACAGATACGCAGTATTTT. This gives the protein CASSKESGRAGGTDTQYF.

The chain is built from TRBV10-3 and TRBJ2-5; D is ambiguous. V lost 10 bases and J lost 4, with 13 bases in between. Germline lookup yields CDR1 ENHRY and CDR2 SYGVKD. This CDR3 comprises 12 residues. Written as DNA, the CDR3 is TGTGCCACCGGGCAGATCATAGAGACCCAGTACTTC. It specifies CATGQIIETQYF.

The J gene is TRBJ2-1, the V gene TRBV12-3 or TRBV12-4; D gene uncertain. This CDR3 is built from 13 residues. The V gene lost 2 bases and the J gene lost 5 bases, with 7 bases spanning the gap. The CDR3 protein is CASSLYRDNEQFF. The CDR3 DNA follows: TGTGCCAGCAGTTTATACAGAGACAATGAGCAGTTCTTC.

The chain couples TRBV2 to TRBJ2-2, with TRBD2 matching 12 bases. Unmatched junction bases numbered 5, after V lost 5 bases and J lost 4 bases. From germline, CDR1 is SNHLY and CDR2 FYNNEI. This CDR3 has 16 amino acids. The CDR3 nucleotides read TGTGCCAGCAGTTCTAGCGGGAGGGTAGTCACCGGGGAGCTGTTTTTT. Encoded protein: CASSSSGRVVTGELFF.

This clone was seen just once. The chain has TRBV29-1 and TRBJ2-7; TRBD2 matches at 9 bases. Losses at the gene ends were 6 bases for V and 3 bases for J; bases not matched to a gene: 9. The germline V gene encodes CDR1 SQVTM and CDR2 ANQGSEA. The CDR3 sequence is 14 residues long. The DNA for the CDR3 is TGCAGCGTGGCCCCTAGCGGGGTCTACTACGAGCAGTACTTC. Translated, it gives CSVAPSGVYYEQYF.

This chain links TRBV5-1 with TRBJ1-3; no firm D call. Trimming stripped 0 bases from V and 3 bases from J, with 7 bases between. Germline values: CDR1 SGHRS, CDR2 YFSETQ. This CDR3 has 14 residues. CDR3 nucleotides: TGCGCCAGCAGCTTGGCCGGTTATGGAAACACCATATATTTT. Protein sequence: CASSLAGYGNTIYF.

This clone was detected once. The CDR3 DNA follows: TGTGCCAGCAGCTTAGTAGGGCTATACACTGAAGCTTTCTTT. This gives the protein CASSLVGLYTEAFF. This chain joins TRBV11-1 and TRBJ1-1; no reliable D call. The germline V gene encodes CDR1 SGHAT and CDR2 FQDESV (reference sequence). The CDR3 is 14 amino acids. The V and J ends lost 1 base and 3 bases respectively, with 9 bases between them.

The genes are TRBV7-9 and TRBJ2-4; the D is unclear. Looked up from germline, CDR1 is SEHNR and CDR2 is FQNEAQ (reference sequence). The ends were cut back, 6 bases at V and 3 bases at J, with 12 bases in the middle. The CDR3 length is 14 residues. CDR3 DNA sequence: TGTGCCAGCAGTAAAGACACAATCAAAAACATTCAGTACTTC. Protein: CASSKDTIKNIQYF.

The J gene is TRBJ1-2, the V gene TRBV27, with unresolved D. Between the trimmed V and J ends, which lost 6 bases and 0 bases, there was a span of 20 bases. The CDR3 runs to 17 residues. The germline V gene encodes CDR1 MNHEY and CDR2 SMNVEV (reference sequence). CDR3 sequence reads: CASRRRAAGSANYGYTF. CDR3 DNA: TGTGCCAGCAGACGAAGGGCTGCGGGGTCGGCTAACTATGGCTACACCTTC.

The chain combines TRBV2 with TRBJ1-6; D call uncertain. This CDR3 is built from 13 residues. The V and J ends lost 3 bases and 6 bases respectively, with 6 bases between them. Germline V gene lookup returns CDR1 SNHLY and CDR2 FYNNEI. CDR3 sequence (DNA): TGTGCCAGCAGTGATGATGGTAATTCACCCCTCCACTTT. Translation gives CASSDDGNSPLHF.

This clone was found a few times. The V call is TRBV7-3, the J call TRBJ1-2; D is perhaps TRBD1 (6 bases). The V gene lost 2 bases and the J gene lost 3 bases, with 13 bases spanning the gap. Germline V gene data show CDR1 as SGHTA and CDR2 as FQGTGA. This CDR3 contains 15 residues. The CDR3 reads CASSLPNTGYYGYTF. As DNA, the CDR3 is TGTGCCAGCAGCTTACCTAACACAGGGTACTATGGCTACACCTTC.

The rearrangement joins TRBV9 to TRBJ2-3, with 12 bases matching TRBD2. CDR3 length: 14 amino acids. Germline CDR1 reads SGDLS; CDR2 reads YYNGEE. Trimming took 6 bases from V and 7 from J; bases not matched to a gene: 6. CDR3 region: CASTRLAGEYTQYF. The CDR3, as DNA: TGTGCCAGCACCCGACTAGCGGGAGAGTATACGCAGTATTTT.

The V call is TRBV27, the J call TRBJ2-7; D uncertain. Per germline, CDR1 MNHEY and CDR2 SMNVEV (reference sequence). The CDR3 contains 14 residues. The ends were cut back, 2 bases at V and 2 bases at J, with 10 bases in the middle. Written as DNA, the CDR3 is TGTGCCAGCAGTTTAACAGCGATACCCTACGAGCAGTACTTC. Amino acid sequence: CASSLTAIPYEQYF.

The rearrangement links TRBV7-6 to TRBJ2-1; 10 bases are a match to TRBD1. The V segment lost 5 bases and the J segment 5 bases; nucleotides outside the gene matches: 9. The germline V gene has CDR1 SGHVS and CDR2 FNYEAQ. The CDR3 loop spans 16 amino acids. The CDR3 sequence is CASSPNRDRGNNEQFF. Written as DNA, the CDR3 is TGTGCCAGCAGCCCTAATCGGGACAGGGGAAACAATGAGCAGTTCTTC.

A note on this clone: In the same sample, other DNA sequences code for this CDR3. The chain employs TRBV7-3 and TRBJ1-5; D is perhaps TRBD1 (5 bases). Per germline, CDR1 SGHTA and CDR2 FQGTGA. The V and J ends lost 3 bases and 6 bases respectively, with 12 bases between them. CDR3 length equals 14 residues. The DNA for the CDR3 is TGTGCCAGCAGCTTGGGGGGTGCGGGTCAGCCCCAGCATTTT. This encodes CASSLGGAGQPQHF.

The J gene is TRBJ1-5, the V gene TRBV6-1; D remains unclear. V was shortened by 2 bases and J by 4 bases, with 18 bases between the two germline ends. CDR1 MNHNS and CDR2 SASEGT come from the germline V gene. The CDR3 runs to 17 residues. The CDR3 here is CASSERLNWVRNQPQHF. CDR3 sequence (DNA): TGTGCCAGCAGTGAACGCTTGAATTGGGTGAGAAATCAGCCCCAGCATTTT.

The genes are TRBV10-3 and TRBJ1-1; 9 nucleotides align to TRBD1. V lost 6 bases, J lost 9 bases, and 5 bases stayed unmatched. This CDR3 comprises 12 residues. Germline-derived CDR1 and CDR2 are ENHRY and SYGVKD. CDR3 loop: CAIRGGTGKAFF. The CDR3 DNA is TGTGCCATCAGAGGCGGGACAGGGAAAGCTTTCTTT.

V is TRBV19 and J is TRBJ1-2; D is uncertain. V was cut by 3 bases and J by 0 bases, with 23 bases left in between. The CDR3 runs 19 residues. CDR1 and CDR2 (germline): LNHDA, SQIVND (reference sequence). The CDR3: CASSIGPGIRAESNYGYTF. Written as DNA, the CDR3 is TGTGCCAGTAGTATTGGCCCCGGGATACGGGCTGAGTCTAACTATGGCTACACCTTC.

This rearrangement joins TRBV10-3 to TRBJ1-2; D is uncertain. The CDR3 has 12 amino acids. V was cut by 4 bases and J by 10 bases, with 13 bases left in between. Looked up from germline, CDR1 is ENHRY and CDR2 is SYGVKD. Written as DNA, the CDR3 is TGTGCCATCAGTGGGAGGCAGGAAGACTACACCTTC. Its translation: CAISGRQEDYTF.

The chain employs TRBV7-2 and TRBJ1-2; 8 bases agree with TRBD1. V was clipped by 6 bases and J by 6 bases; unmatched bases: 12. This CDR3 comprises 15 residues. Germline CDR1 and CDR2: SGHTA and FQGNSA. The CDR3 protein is CASRFSPGGWDGYTF. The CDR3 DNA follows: TGTGCCAGCAGATTCTCGCCAGGGGGCTGGGATGGCTACACCTTC.